This TCR beta chain originates from a study of blood T cell repertoires in COVID-19. For the study at large: Spain, Italy and the United States supplied samples that represented acute and convalescent COVID-19.

V shed 8 bases and J shed 4 bases, with 17 bases lying between them. In germline, CDR1 is KGHSH, CDR2 LQKENI. The CDR3 length is 15 residues. As originally analysed: From reference gene primer amplification, estimates of nucleated cell counts were derived. Clones were read by immunoSEQ multiplex PCR, and TCRdb kept only the in-frame ones, dropping some. The D gene and trimming were derived from the DNA, and the V and J assignments and clone size from that table. The sample yields fewer than 350,000 clones, 65% to 90% seen once. This clone was seen more than once but under ten times. This TCR was sampled from a woman in her 70s with COVID-19, enrolled during active disease. This sequence joins TRBV18 and TRBJ2-2; possibly TRBD1 for D (6 bases). Material for sequencing was peripheral blood. The CDR3 spells CASVRGGGPTGELFF. For the CDR3, the DNA is TGTGCCAGCGTTCGAGGTGGGGGCCCCACCGGGGAGCTGTTTTTT.